This T cell receptor beta chain emerged from a study of blood T cell repertoires in COVID-19. This table comes from immunoSEQ multiplex PCR, and its TCRdb copy is limited to in-frame clones, with some not included. The profile shows a few hundred thousand clones, roughly 90% of them singletons. CDR1 is MNHEY and CDR2 is SVGEGT in the germline V gene. The CDR3 is 13 amino acids. Trimming left V 7 bases short and J 4 bases short, with 13 bases between. The cohort comprised adults aged 18 to 89 years residing in 20 to 25 US areas. This sequence was found in a man younger than 35 with acute COVID-19. Sequenced sample: PBMCs or T cells enriched from blood (not recorded which). This chain joins TRBV6-2 or TRBV6-3 and TRBJ1-2; D may be TRBD1 (5 bases). CDR3: CASTPSDTYGYTF. CDR3 DNA sequence: TGTGCCAGCACCCCGTCGGACACCTATGGCTACACCTTC.